A selection of T cell receptor beta chains follows, all from one sample in a study of T cells after yellow fever vaccination. One entry per CDR3 protein results from TCRdb running MiXCR on the 5' RACE reads. The profile shows a few hundred thousand distinct CDR3 sequences, approximately 4% of them singletons. Source: PBMCs, taken 5 days after the yellow fever booster vaccination. The receptors shown here come from a man younger than 35 who received the YFV17D yellow fever vaccine. Both conserved end residues are part of each CDR3. The D gene is left open where the match is weak. A clone size is listed for some rows: how often the clone was seen (once, few, many), or a class if it is expanded.

>NA|TRBJ2-7|TRBV12-3/TRBV12-4|few
TGTGCCAGCCAGGGGGGGACAGGACCCTACGAGCAGTACTTC
CASQGGTGPYEQYF
>NA|TRBJ1-1|TRBV2|few
TGTGCCAGCATGAACATTGGGAACACTGAAGCTTTCTTT
CASMNIGNTEAFF
>TRBD2|TRBJ2-3|TRBV3-1|few
TGTGCCAGCAGCCAAGAGGGACTAGTTTGGGATACGCAGTATTTT
CASSQEGLVWDTQYF
>NA|TRBJ2-3|TRBV5-6|few
TGTGCCAGCAGTTTAGGCCCCACATATACGCAGTATTTT
CASSLGPTYTQYF
>NA|TRBJ1-1|TRBV13|few
TGTGCCAGCAGCTTAGCGAAGGGCACTGAAGCTTTCTTT
CASSLAKGTEAFF
>TRBD2|TRBJ2-5|TRBV4-3|many
TGCGCCAGCAGCCAGCGGGGGGCGTCACGCCAGTACTTC
CASSQRGASRQYF
>TRBD2|TRBJ2-1|TRBV5-1|NA
TGCGCCAGCAGCTTCGGCGGGGGGGCCTGGGATGAGCAGTTCTTC
CASSFGGGAWDEQFF
>NA|TRBJ1-5|TRBV19|NA
TGTGCCAGCCGCCCGGGACGAGTCAATCAGCCCCAGCATTTT
CASRPGRVNQPQHF
>TRBD2|TRBJ2-3|TRBV20-1|few
TGCAGTGCTAGAGGGGGGTCCCTAGCGGGGGGGCCGCCAGATACGCAGTATTTT
CSARGGSLAGGPPDTQYF
>TRBD2|TRBJ2-3|TRBV11-2|NA
TGTGCCAGCAGCCTCTCGGGACTAGATTCAGATACGCAGTATTTT
CASSLSGLDSDTQYF
>NA|TRBJ1-2|TRBV11-2|NA
TGTGCCAGCAGCTCGTTACGGGGGCCCCCCCGAGGCTACACCTTC
CASSSLRGPPRGYTF
>NA|TRBJ2-6|TRBV20-1|NA
TGCAGTGTCGGCGGACATGGGGCCAACGTCCTGACTTTC
CSVGGHGANVLTF
>NA|TRBJ2-6|TRBV27|NA
TGTGCCAGCAGTTCGCCCGGCTTGGGAGGGGCCAACGTCCTGACTTTC
CASSSPGLGGANVLTF
>NA|TRBJ2-3|TRBV18|NA
TGTGCCAGCTCACCGAACCTTCTTACAGATACGCAGTATTTT
CASSPNLLTDTQYF
>NA|TRBJ2-5|TRBV20-1|few
TGCAGTGCCTCAGTAGACCAAGAGACCCAGTACTTC
CSASVDQETQYF
>NA|TRBJ2-5|TRBV7-2|many
TGTGCCAGCAGCTTAGCAATTTCGGAGACCCAGTACTTC
CASSLAISETQYF
>TRBD2|TRBJ2-3|TRBV6-5|NA
TGTGCCAGCAGCGTAGCGGGGAAGGGCACAGATACGCAGTATTTT
CASSVAGKGTDTQYF
>TRBD1|TRBJ2-1|TRBV18|few
TGTGCCAGCTCACCGACAGGGTTTTACAATGAGCAGTTCTTC
CASSPTGFYNEQFF
>NA|TRBJ1-1|TRBV20-1|NA
TGCAGTGCTATAAATTTACAGGTAAACACTGAAGCTTTCTTT
CSAINLQVNTEAFF
>NA|TRBJ1-2|TRBV20-1|NA
TGCAGTGCTCAGGAGAGATATGGCTACACCTTC
CSAQERYGYTF